One sample yielded the 22 T cell receptor beta chains listed below, sequenced in a study of cytomegalovirus exposure and HLA in healthy donors. The method was immunoSEQ multiplex PCR; TCRdb's version includes in-frame clones alone and lacks a portion of them. Here the sample spans some 250,000 clones, 90% being singletons. The sequenced material came from PBMCs. The receptor set was obtained from a woman under 30 in good health and CMV-seronegative.

The chain recombines TRBV5-6 with TRBJ2-3; no clear D gene. V lost 0 bases, J lost 4 bases, and 3 bases lay in between. This CDR3 is built from 12 residues. Looked up from germline, CDR1 is SGHDT and CDR2 is YYEEEE. The CDR3 is CASSLVADTQYF. The CDR3 region has the DNA TGTGCCAGCAGCTTGGTCGCAGATACGCAGTATTTT. The full variable domain, its missing parts supplied by reference TRBV5-6 and TRBJ2-3, is DAGVTQSPTHLIKTRGQQVTLRCSPKSGHDTVSWYQQALGQGPQFIFQYYEEEERQRGNFPDRFSGHQFPNYSSELNVNALLLGDSALYLCASSLVADTQYFGPGTRLTVL.

The V call is TRBV6-5, the J call TRBJ1-1; no definite D call. In germline, CDR1 is MNHEY, CDR2 SVGAGI. This CDR3 comprises 16 residues. V was pared by 2 bases and J by 1 base, with 14 bases between. In nucleotides, the CDR3 is TGTGCCAGCAGTTACCCGACCGGAGGAGGGAACACTGAAGCTTTCTTT. It translates to CASSYPTGGGNTEAFF.

The J gene is TRBJ2-7, the V gene TRBV28; a possible D gene is TRBD2 (5 bases). Between the trimmed V and J ends, which lost 6 bases and 3 bases, there was a span of 15 bases. The CDR3 runs 14 residues. Germline CDR1 MDHEN, CDR2 SYDVKM. In nucleotides, the CDR3 is TGTGCCAGCAGGGAGGCTACTTTGGACTACGAGCAGTACTTC. Encoded protein: CASREATLDYEQYF. Looking up the rest from reference TRBV28 and TRBJ2-7 gives the full variable domain: DVKVTQSSRYLVKRTGEKVFLECVQDMDHENMFWYRQDPGLGLRLIYFSYDVKMKEKGDIPEGYSVSREKKERFSLILESASTNQTSMYLCASREATLDYEQYFGPGTRLTVT.

This clone was detected only once. The genes are TRBV7-3 and TRBJ2-3; possible D gene TRBD1, 6 bases. CDR3 length: 15 amino acids. Germline V gene sequence: CDR1 SGHTA, CDR2 FQGTGA. Between the trimmed V and J ends, which lost 5 bases and 4 bases, there was a span of 16 bases. The CDR3, as DNA: TGTGCCAGCAGCCCCAGTGGGGGCTGGGCAGATACGCAGTATTTT. This sequence encodes CASSPSGGWADTQYF. The variable domain in full, completed from reference TRBV7-3 and TRBJ2-3, reads GAGVSQTPSNKVTEKGKYVELRCDPISGHTALYWYRQSLGQGPEFLIYFQGTGAADDSGLPNDRFFAVRPEGSVSTLKIQRTERGDSAVYLCASSPSGGWADTQYFGPGTRLTVL.

The chain carries TRBV5-4 and TRBJ2-1; 12 nucleotides align to TRBD2. V lost 4 bases and J lost 4; bases outside the gene matches: 9. CDR3 length: 17 residues. Germline assignment: CDR1 SGHNT and CDR2 YYREEE (reference sequence). CDR3 sequence reads: CASSIRLAGVQYNEQFF. The CDR3 nucleotides are TGTGCCAGCAGCATCAGACTAGCGGGGGTGCAGTACAATGAGCAGTTCTTC.

This clone was observed once. The chain links TRBV25-1 to TRBJ1-4; weak D call: TRBD1 (5 bases). V lost 6 bases and J 4 bases, leaving 12 bases between the germline ends. From germline, CDR1 is MGHDK and CDR2 SYGVNS. The CDR3 is 14 amino acids. This CDR3 is CASRATGFNEKLFF. Written as DNA, the CDR3 is TGTGCCAGCAGGGCTACAGGCTTTAATGAAAAACTGTTTTTT.

The rearrangement uses TRBV5-1 and TRBJ2-3; tentatively, D is TRBD1 (5 bases). The length of the CDR3 is 15 residues. Germline V CDR1 and CDR2: SGHRS, YFSETQ. V shed 0 bases and J shed 4 bases, with 12 bases lying between them. CDR3 region: CASSLAKRGSDTQYF. The CDR3 coding sequence is TGCGCCAGCAGCTTGGCCAAAAGGGGATCAGATACGCAGTATTTT. Looking up the rest from reference TRBV5-1 and TRBJ2-3 gives the full variable domain: KAGVTQTPRYLIKTRGQQVTLSCSPISGHRSVSWYQQTPGQGLQFLFEYFSETQRNKGNFPGRFSGRQFSNSRSEMNVSTLELGDSALYLCASSLAKRGSDTQYFGPGTRLTVL.

This chain joins TRBV4-3 and TRBJ1-4; D unresolved. Looked up from germline, CDR1 is LGHNA and CDR2 is YSLEER. The CDR3 loop spans 15 amino acids. Trimming shortened V by 1 base and J by 3 bases, and 9 bases separated the two germline ends. CDR3 residues: CASSQGRGANEKLFF. CDR3 nucleotide sequence: TGCGCCAGCAGCCAAGGTCGGGGTGCTAATGAAAAACTGTTTTTT.

The chain joins TRBV27 to TRBJ2-7, with 9 positions matching TRBD1. Germline CDR1 MNHEY, CDR2 SMNVEV (reference sequence). With V trimmed by 5 bases and J by 8 bases, 7 bases remained unmatched. CDR3 length: 13 residues. The CDR3 nucleotides read TGTGCCAGCAGTATCCAACAGGGGGCGAAGCAGTACTTC. Amino acid sequence: CASSIQQGAKQYF.

The count of this clone is one. This rearrangement joins TRBV27 to TRBJ2-7, with TRBD2 matching 15 bases. V lost 5 bases, J lost 0 bases, and 8 bases stayed unmatched. Germline V gives CDR1 MNHEY, CDR2 SMNVEV (reference sequence). This CDR3 has 18 amino acids. CDR3 sequence reads: CASSPGTSGGFSSYEQYV. The CDR3 DNA follows: TGTGCCAGCAGTCCCGGGACTAGCGGGGGGTTTAGCTCCTACGAGCAGTACGTC.

The rearrangement joins TRBV25-1 to TRBJ1-2; TRBD1 is a possible D gene (6 bases). CDR3 length: 13 residues. The germline V gene encodes CDR1 MGHDK and CDR2 SYGVNS. V dropped 8 bases and J dropped 8 bases, with 18 bases sitting between them. In nucleotides, the CDR3 is TGTGCCAGCCAAACCACCTCAGGGGCAGGCTACACCTTC. This codes for CASQTTSGAGYTF.

The J gene is TRBJ2-5, the V gene TRBV5-8; 12 bases are shared with TRBD1. After removal of 4 bases from V and 4 bases from J, the junction contained 5 bases not matched to a gene. CDR1 and CDR2 from the germline V gene are SGHTS and YDEGEE. The CDR3 spans 15 residues. The CDR3 nucleotides are TGTGCCAGCAGCCTCCGGGACAGGGGGCGAGAGACCCAGTACTTC. Translation gives CASSLRDRGRETQYF. Drawing the rest from reference TRBV5-8 and TRBJ2-5, the complete variable domain is EAGVTQSPTHLIKTRGQQATLRCSPISGHTSVYWYQQALGLGLQFLLWYDEGEERNRGNFPPRFSGRQFPNYSSELNVNALELEDSALYLCASSLRDRGRETQYFGPGTRLLVL.

The chain uses TRBV27 and TRBJ2-7; D is possibly TRBD1 (6 bases). Trimming stripped 3 bases from V and 5 bases from J, with 14 bases between. Germline CDR1 and CDR2: MNHEY and SMNVEV (reference sequence). This CDR3 comprises 14 residues. DNA for the CDR3: TGTGCCAGCAGTTTCAAGGGCAGGGGAAACGAGCAGTACTTC. This gives the protein CASSFKGRGNEQYF.

V gene TRBV28 combines with J gene TRBJ1-6, with 10 bases fitting TRBD1. V dropped 6 bases and J dropped 3; count of bases not matched to a gene: 5. This CDR3 has 16 residues. The germline V gene has CDR1 MDHEN and CDR2 SYDVKM. The CDR3 sequence: CASSLTGGGYNSPLHF. The CDR3 region has the DNA TGTGCCAGCAGCTTGACAGGGGGCGGCTATAATTCACCCCTCCACTTT.

The chain uses TRBV4-1 and TRBJ1-6; 9 nucleotides line up with TRBD1. This CDR3 contains 18 residues. V shed 0 bases, J shed 9 bases, and the junction held 12 bases outside the gene matches. Germline loops: CDR1 MGHRA, CDR2 YSYEKL. As DNA, the CDR3 is TGCGCCAGCAGCCAAGAGACCGGGACAGGGTCCATTAGTTCACCCCTCCACTTT. It is translated as CASSQETGTGSISSPLHF.

The rearrangement links TRBV6-1 to TRBJ2-7, with D maybe TRBD1 (6 bases). The CDR3 spans 13 residues. Germline loops: CDR1 MNHNS, CDR2 SASEGT. Trimming stripped 6 bases from V and 3 bases from J, with 12 bases between. The CDR3 region has the DNA TGTGCCAGCAGGGCAGGGGTGATCTACGAGCAGTACTTC. Its translation: CASRAGVIYEQYF.

Of note for this clone: This CDR3 is also generated by other DNA sequences in the sample. The chain is built from TRBV18 and TRBJ2-5, with TRBD1 as a possible D gene (6 bases). The CDR3 length is 14 residues. Germline CDR1 KGHSH, CDR2 LQKENI. V was shortened by 2 bases and J by 1 base, with 8 bases between the two germline ends. The CDR3 region is CASSPVGGQETQYF. The CDR3 DNA reads as TGTGCCAGCTCACCAGTAGGGGGCCAAGAGACCCAGTACTTC.

This rearrangement joins TRBV28 to TRBJ1-2, with D maybe TRBD1 (5 bases). The CDR3 extends over 13 amino acids. The germline gives CDR1 MDHEN, CDR2 SYDVKM. V lost 3 bases and J 7 bases, leaving 12 bases between the germline ends. CDR3: CASSLYRQGGYTF. As DNA, the CDR3 is TGTGCCAGCAGTTTGTATCGCCAGGGTGGCTACACCTTC.

The CDR3 DNA is TGCGCCAGCAGCTTTTGGGGGACAGGGACCACAGATACGCAGTATTTT. As protein: CASSFWGTGTTDTQYF. The rearrangement joins TRBV5-1 to TRBJ2-3, with 9 bases aligning to TRBD1. Losses at the gene ends were 2 bases for V and 2 bases for J; bases not matched to a gene: 6. Per the germline V gene, CDR1 is SGHRS and CDR2 is YFSETQ. CDR3 length: 16 amino acids.

Remarks on this clone: One end of the junction is discordant with germline, which a read error may explain. This rearrangement joins TRBV2 to TRBJ2-7; D remains ambiguous. This CDR3 comprises 10 residues. CDR1 is SNHLY, CDR2 FYNNEI, per germline. The CDR3, as DNA: TGTGCCAGCAGTTCCTCCGAGCAGTACTTC. It specifies CASSSSEQYF.

This chain connects TRBV7-9 to TRBJ1-1; 7 nucleotides agree with TRBD1. Germline V gene lookup returns CDR1 SEHNR and CDR2 FQNEAQ (reference sequence). V was pared by 4 bases and J by 3 bases, with 8 bases of the junction left unmatched. The CDR3 contains 15 residues. The DNA of the CDR3 is TGTGCCAGCAGCTATTTAGGGGGCTTGGACACTGAAGCTTTCTTT. Amino acid sequence: CASSYLGGLDTEAFF.

The V call is TRBV27, the J call TRBJ2-7; 9 bases line up with TRBD1. Germline V lookup: CDR1 MNHEY, CDR2 SMNVEV (reference sequence). The CDR3 runs 15 residues. Trimming at V came to 4 bases and at J to 4 bases, leaving 8 bases not matched to a gene. The CDR3 loop is CASSYAPGTGYEQYF. DNA for the CDR3: TGTGCCAGCAGTTACGCCCCCGGGACAGGGTACGAGCAGTACTTC.